What follows are 24 T cell receptor beta chains derived from one specimen sequenced in a study of tumor-infiltrating lymphocytes in primary liver carcinoma. Unsorted bulk tissue of roughly 18-32 mg yielded co-extracted RNA and DNA. Constant-region priming of roughly 500 ng total RNA yielded TCR beta cDNA. Libraries for TCR beta were built through three nested multiplex PCR rounds, which together made up a slightly modified ARM-PCR procedure. A C-beta reverse primer was combined with TRBV1-TRBV30 forward primers in the first two PCR rounds, and each round had 10 cycles. From the multiplex PCR reads, TCRdb called clonotypes with MiXCR, one entry per CDR3 protein. Of 45,000 or so distinct CDR3 sequences listed, around 72% are singletons. Sequenced sample: liver tumor tissue from sampling region 2. Subset reported: tumor region T2, inferior pole. These receptors were taken from a man between 35 and 55 years old with primary liver carcinoma and hepatitis B virus infection.

This clonotype was seen just once. This chain uses TRBV6-5 with TRBJ1-2; D ambiguous. The CDR3 is 11 residues long. Trimming took 7 bases from V and 8 from J, leaving 11 bases between them. The germline V gene encodes CDR1 MNHEY and CDR2 SVGAGI. CDR3 sequence reads: CASNDGRGYTF. CDR3 coding DNA: TGTGCCAGCAATGATGGGAGAGGCTACACCTTC.

For this clonotype: One end of the junction varies from germline; a read error may be responsible. The chain has TRBV5-4 and TRBJ2-7; possibly TRBD2 for D (5 bases). The CDR3 has 15 amino acids. Germline-derived CDR1 and CDR2 are SGHNT and YYREEE (reference sequence). The CDR3 bases are TGTGCCAGTAGCTCTGGGAGAGGCACGAGAGGCGAGCAGTACTTT. Its translation is CASSSGRGTRGEQYF.

This clonotype turned up a few times. Relative to the germline gene, one junction end is altered; a read error may explain this. The genes are TRBV11-1 and TRBJ2-7; possibly TRBD1 for D (6 bases). Per germline, CDR1 SGHAT and CDR2 FQDESV (reference sequence). The length of the CDR3 is 13 residues. CDR3 region: CVSRGKRSYEQYF. The CDR3 nucleotides read TGTGTCAGCAGGGGAAAGCGATCCTATGAGCAGTACTTC.

The rearrangement links TRBV11-2 to TRBJ2-5; TRBD2 aligns across 7 bases. CDR3 size: 15 residues. Trimming cost V 2 bases and J 9 bases; bases outside gene matches: 12. CDR1 SGHAT and CDR2 FQNNGV come from the germline V gene. Here the CDR3 reads CASSLPVRGGEAQYF. DNA of the CDR3: TGTGCCAGCAGCTTACCCGTGCGGGGAGGGGAGGCCCAGTACTTC.

As to this clonotype: The junction differs from germline at one of its ends, possibly a read error. The gene calls are TRBV29-1 and TRBJ2-4; D not certain. This CDR3 comprises 12 residues. Germline V lookup: CDR1 SQVTM, CDR2 ANQGSEA. The CDR3 sequence is CSVEDLKSIQYF. DNA of the CDR3: TGCAGTGTTGAGGACCTGAAAAGCATTCAGTACTTC.

The count of this clonotype is one. At one end the junction does not follow the germline gene, possibly because of a read error. The CDR3 DNA reads TGTACCAGCACCAGGACAGGACAAAACACCGGGGAGCTGTTTTTT. Amino acid sequence: CTSTRTGQNTGELFF. The chain joins TRBV7-9 to TRBJ2-2; 7 nucleotides agree with TRBD1. This CDR3 contains 15 residues. CDR1 is SEHNR, CDR2 FQNEAQ, per germline (reference sequence).

The rearrangement joins TRBV20-1 to TRBJ1-2, with D perhaps TRBD1 (5 bases). This CDR3 contains 14 residues. Germline V CDR1 and CDR2: DFQATT, SNEGSKA (reference sequence). CDR3 sequence: CLTFPPGADYGYTF. The CDR3 nucleotides read TGCCTGACCTTCCCTCCCGGGGCAGACTATGGCTACACCTTC.

This clonotype is labeled medium-sized. This chain connects TRBV6-6 to TRBJ1-5; weak D call: TRBD1 (6 bases). Germline V CDR1 and CDR2: MNHNY, SVGAGI (reference sequence). The V end lost 6 bases, the J end lost 4 bases, and 19 bases lay between the germline ends. This CDR3 comprises 16 residues. CDR3 loop: CASSSTGWKRNQPQHF. CDR3 nucleotides: TGTGCCAGCAGCTCTACAGGGTGGAAGAGGAATCAGCCCCAGCATTTT.

In regard to this clonotype: An end of the junction does not agree with germline; a read error may underlie this. The chain recombines TRBV7-8 with TRBJ2-1; 7 bases map to TRBD2. Germline V gene data show CDR1 as SGHVS and CDR2 as FQNEAQ. The CDR3 loop spans 15 amino acids. This chain's CDR3 is CASSPSGMGDNEQSF. The CDR3, as DNA: TGTGCCAGCTCTCCCAGCGGGATGGGCGACAATGAACAGTCCTTC.

On this clonotype itself: Its ends do not fully match the called genes, so a read error is possible. The chain uses TRBV6-5 and TRBJ1-2; D is uncertain. The CDR3 has 12 amino acids. From germline, CDR1 is MNHEY and CDR2 SVGAGI. As DNA, the CDR3 is TGTCCCAGCAAAACAAACGAGGGAGCCTATACCTTC. Protein sequence: CPSKTNEGAYTF.

CDR3 DNA: TGTGCCACCCAGCAGCCACGCTCAGGGGCCAACGTCCTGACTTTC. Residues: CATQQPRSGANVLTF. This chain uses TRBV11-2 with TRBJ2-6; unclear D gene. The germline V gene has CDR1 SGHAT and CDR2 FQNNGV. The CDR3 consists of 15 residues. With 10 bases removed from V and 4 bases from J, the gap between germline ends came to 17 bases.

Details on this clonotype: Its ends do not fully match the called genes, so a read error is possible. This CDR3 is CTSNDPGQANQPQHF. CDR3 bases: TGTACCAGCAATGATCCGGGACAGGCGAATCAGCCCCAGCATTTT. The genes are TRBV6-1 and TRBJ1-5; TRBD1 matches 8 bases. There are 15 residues in the CDR3. In germline, CDR1 is MNHNS, CDR2 SASEGT.

Of note for this clonotype: A much more abundant neighbour one base away suggests this may be a read error. This CDR3 is CASSPASGTDTQYF. CDR3 bases: TGCGCCAGCAGCCCGGCTAGCGGGACAGATACGCAGTATTTT. J is TRBJ2-3 and V is TRBV4-3, with 8 positions matching TRBD2. Unmatched junction bases numbered 3, after V lost 4 bases and J lost 3 bases. The CDR3 loop spans 14 amino acids. Germline values: CDR1 LGHNA, CDR2 YSLEER.

This chain connects TRBV10-3 to TRBJ2-3; TRBD2 aligns across 12 bases. The length of the CDR3 is 16 residues. CDR1 and CDR2 from the germline V gene are ENHRY and SYGVKD. The V segment lost 5 bases and the J segment 4 bases; nucleotides outside the gene matches: 7. The CDR3 loop is CAISQTSGSGADTQYF. CDR3 sequence (DNA): TGTGCCATCAGTCAGACTAGCGGGAGTGGCGCAGATACGCAGTATTTT.

Note on this clonotype: Sequence at one end of the junction differs from germline and may be a read error. The CDR3 DNA sequence: TGCAGTGTTGGGCTACCGGGAGGGTTCTACAATGAGCAGTTCTTC. Residues: CSVGLPGGFYNEQFF. The chain uses TRBV29-1 and TRBJ2-1, with 8 bases fitting TRBD2. From germline, CDR1 is SQVTM and CDR2 ANQGSEA. The CDR3 has 15 amino acids.

This clonotype was observed at least ten times. It may be a read error: a sequence one base away is much more abundant. The gene calls are TRBV29-1 and TRBJ1-1; unclear D gene. Germline V gives CDR1 SQVTM, CDR2 ANQGSEA. The V gene lost 7 bases and the J gene lost 3 bases, with 21 bases spanning the gap. There are 15 residues in the CDR3. CDR3 nucleotide sequence: TGCAGCGCTTCCCCGGGTTGGGCAATGGACACTGAAGCTTTCTTT. The encoded protein is CSASPGWAMDTEAFF.

This clonotype was seen once. CDR3 DNA sequence: TGTCCCGGCAGCTCCAAAGACGGATTCTCCTACGAGCAGTACTTC. Translation: CPGSSKDGFSYEQYF. The chain couples TRBV5-4 to TRBJ2-7; D is ambiguous. The CDR3 consists of 15 residues. Germline V CDR1 and CDR2: SGHNT, YYREEE (reference sequence).

This clonotype was observed a handful of times. V usage is TRBV7-8 and J usage is TRBJ2-2; D may be TRBD2 (5 bases). This CDR3 region has 13 residues. CDR1 and CDR2 from the germline V gene are SGHVS and FQNEAQ. The germline V and J ends were trimmed by 11 bases and 7 bases, with 17 bases remaining between them. CDR3 sequence (DNA): TGTGCCTGTAGAGCCCGGGAAGGCGGGGAGCTGTTTTTT. It yields the protein CACRAREGGELFF.

CDR3 in DNA: TGTGCCAGCAGTGGGGAGGCCGGGGAGCTGTTTTTT. Its protein product is CASSGEAGELFF. V usage is TRBV5-4 and J usage is TRBJ2-2; perhaps TRBD2 as D (6 bases). The CDR3 sequence is 12 residues long. Trimming took 5 bases from V and 6 from J, leaving 8 bases between them. From germline, CDR1 is SGHNT and CDR2 YYREEE (reference sequence).

As for this clonotype: A junction boundary mismatches the germline segment, possibly from a read error. The V gene is TRBV6-2 or TRBV6-3, the J gene TRBJ2-3; D is unclear. Germline V lookup: CDR1 MNHEY, CDR2 SVGEGT. This CDR3 is built from 14 residues. The CDR3 DNA sequence: TGTGCCAGCAGTTGCTCGAGCAGCGCAGATACACAGTATTTT. Protein: CASSCSSSADTQYF.

Concerning this clonotype: A junction end diverges from the germline sequence, so it may reflect a read error. The V call is TRBV6-2 or TRBV6-3, the J call TRBJ2-1, with a tentative D call TRBD2 (5 bases). Germline V lookup: CDR1 MNHEY, CDR2 SVGEGT. The CDR3 has 13 residues. DNA for the CDR3: TGTGCCGGCAGTCTCCACGCTAGCATTGAGCAGTTCTTC. Translated, it gives CAGSLHASIEQFF.

The chain has TRBV5-4 and TRBJ2-2; D is unclear. The ends were cut back, 4 bases at V and 5 bases at J, with 18 bases in the middle. In germline, CDR1 is SGHNT, CDR2 YYREEE (reference sequence). This CDR3 contains 16 residues. The CDR3 sequence is CASSHGLVGRTGELFF. In DNA form, the CDR3 reads TGTGCCAGCAGCCACGGGCTAGTGGGAAGGACCGGGGAGCTGTTTTTT.

This clonotype is large (0.1 to 1%) in the sample. The chain links TRBV11-3 to TRBJ2-3; D unclear. Germline-derived CDR1 and CDR2 are SGHNT and YENEEA. The CDR3 extends over 12 amino acids. With 5 bases removed from V and 2 bases from J, the gap between germline ends came to 5 bases. The CDR3 bases are TGTGCCAGCAGCAACAACACAGATACGCAGTATTTT. This translates into CASSNNTDTQYF.

As concerns this clonotype: The junction and the germline gene differ at one end; a read error may be behind it. The V and J genes are TRBV11-2 and TRBJ2-5; 11 positions match TRBD2. This CDR3 is built from 17 residues. Germline V gives CDR1 SGHAT, CDR2 FQNNGV. The CDR3 spells CASNLGLAGESSETQYF. The CDR3, as DNA: TGTGCCAGCAACTTAGGACTAGCGGGTGAATCGAGCGAGACCCAGTACTTC.